This record concerns one TCR beta chain sequence. As originally analysed: The authors estimated nucleated cell counts from reference gene primer amplification. Data came from immunoSEQ multiplex PCR; TCRdb stores just in-frame clones and leaves some out. V and J calls and clone size are given by that table; D and trimming were obtained from the DNA. The sample holds about 220,000 clones, roughly 85% seen once. The CDR3 contains 14 residues. The V end was cut by 5 bases, the J end by 8 bases, with 16 bases between. Germline CDR1 is SGHNT and CDR2 is YENEEA. These data originate in a study of blood T cell repertoires in COVID-19. Study-level information: Whether acute or convalescent, the COVID-19 samples came from the United States, Italy and Spain. PBMCs, B-cell-depleted T cells, or T cells were the source of the cDNA or gDNA that made up the material.

The sequenced sample consisted of peripheral blood. The TCR comes from a woman of 80 years or more with acute or convalescent COVID-19. The chain recombines TRBV11-3 with TRBJ2-4, with D possibly TRBD2 on 5 matching bases. As DNA, the CDR3 is TGTGCCAGCAGCCCTGACCCGGGGTCGGACATTCAGTACTTC. It codes for CASSPDPGSDIQYF.